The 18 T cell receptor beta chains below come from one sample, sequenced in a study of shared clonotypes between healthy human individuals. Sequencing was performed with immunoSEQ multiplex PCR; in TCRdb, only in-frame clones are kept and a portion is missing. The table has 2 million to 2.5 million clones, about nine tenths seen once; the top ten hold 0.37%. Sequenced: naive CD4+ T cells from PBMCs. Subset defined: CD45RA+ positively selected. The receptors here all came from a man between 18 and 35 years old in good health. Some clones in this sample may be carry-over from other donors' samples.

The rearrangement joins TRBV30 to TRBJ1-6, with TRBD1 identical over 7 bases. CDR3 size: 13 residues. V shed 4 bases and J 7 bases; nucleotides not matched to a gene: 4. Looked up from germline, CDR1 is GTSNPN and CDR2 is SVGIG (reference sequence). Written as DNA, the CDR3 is TGTGCCTGGACCGGGACAGCCAATTCACCCCTCCACTTT. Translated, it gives CAWTGTANSPLHF.

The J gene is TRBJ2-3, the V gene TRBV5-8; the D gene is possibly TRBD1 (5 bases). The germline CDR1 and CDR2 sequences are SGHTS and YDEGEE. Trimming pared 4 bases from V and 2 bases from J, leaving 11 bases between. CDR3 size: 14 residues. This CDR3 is CASSPQGYTDTQYF. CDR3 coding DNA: TGTGCCAGCAGCCCGCAGGGATACACAGATACGCAGTATTTT.

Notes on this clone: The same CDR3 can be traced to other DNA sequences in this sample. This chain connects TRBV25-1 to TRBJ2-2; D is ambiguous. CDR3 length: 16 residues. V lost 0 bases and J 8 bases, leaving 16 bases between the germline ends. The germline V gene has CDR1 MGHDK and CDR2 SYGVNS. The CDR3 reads CASSEYGAATTGELFF. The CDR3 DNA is TGTGCCAGCAGTGAATATGGCGCAGCCACCACTGGGGAGCTGTTTTTT.

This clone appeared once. The CDR3 is CASSLLLGQSSGANVLTF. In nucleotides, the CDR3 is TGCGCCAGCAGCTTGTTGTTGGGACAGAGCTCTGGGGCCAACGTCCTGACTTTC. The chain carries TRBV5-1 and TRBJ2-6; TRBD1 aligns across 7 bases. Germline CDR1 and CDR2: SGHRS and YFSETQ. J gave up 0 bases and V 1 base, and 7 bases lay outside the gene matches. The CDR3 spans 18 residues.

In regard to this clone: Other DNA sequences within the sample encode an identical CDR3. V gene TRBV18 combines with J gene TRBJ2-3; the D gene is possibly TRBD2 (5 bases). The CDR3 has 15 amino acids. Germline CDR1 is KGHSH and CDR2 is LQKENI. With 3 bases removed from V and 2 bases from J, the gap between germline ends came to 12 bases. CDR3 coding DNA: TGTGCCAGCTCACCGGGCCGGGGAGTCACAGATACGCAGTATTTT. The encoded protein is CASSPGRGVTDTQYF.

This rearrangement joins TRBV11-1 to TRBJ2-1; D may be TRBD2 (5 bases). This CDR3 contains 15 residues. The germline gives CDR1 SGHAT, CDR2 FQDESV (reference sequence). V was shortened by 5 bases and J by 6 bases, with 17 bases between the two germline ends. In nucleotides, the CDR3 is TGTGCCAGCAGCATCCGGGGTAAGGAAGGCAATGAGCAGTTCTTC. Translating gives CASSIRGKEGNEQFF.

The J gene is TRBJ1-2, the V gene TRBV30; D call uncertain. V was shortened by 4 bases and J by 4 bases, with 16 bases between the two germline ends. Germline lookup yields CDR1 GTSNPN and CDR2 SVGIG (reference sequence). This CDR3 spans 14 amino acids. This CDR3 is CAWTTNLYSYGYTF. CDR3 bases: TGTGCCTGGACGACGAACCTTTATTCCTATGGCTACACCTTC.

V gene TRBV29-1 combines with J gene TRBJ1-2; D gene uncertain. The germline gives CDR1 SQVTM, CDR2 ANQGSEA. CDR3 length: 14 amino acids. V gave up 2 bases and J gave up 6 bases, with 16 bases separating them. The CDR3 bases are TGCAGCGTTGAAACCCCCGGAGTAGTTGATGGCTACACCTTC. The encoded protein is CSVETPGVVDGYTF.

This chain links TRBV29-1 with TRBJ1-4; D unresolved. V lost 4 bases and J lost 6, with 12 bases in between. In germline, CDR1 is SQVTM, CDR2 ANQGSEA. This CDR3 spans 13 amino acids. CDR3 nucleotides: TGCAGCGTTGTTGGAGGCGGCGATGAAAAACTGTTTTTT. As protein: CSVVGGGDEKLFF.

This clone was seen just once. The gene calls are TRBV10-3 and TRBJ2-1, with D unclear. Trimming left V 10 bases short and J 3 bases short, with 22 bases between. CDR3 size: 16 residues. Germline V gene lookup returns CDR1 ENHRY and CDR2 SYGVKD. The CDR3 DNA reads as TGTGCCAGTGGGATCCGAGCGCGTGCCTTCTACAATGAGCAGTTCTTC. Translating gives CASGIRARAFYNEQFF.

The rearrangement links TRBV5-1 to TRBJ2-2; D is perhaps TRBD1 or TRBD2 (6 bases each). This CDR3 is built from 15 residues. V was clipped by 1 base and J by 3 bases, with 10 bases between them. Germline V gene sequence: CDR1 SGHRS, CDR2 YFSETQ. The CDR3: CASSLKGGHTGELFF. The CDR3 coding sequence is TGCGCCAGCAGCTTGAAGGGGGGTCACACCGGGGAGCTGTTTTTT. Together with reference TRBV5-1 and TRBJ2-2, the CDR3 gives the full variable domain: KAGVTQTPRYLIKTRGQQVTLSCSPISGHRSVSWYQQTPGQGLQFLFEYFSETQRNKGNFPGRFSGRQFSNSRSEMNVSTLELGDSALYLCASSLKGGHTGELFFGEGSRLTVL.

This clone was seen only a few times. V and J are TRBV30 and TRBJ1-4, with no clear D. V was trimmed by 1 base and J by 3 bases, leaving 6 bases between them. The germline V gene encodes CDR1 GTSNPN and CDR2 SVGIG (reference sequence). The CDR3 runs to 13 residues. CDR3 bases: TGTGCCTGGAGTGGGCAGGCTAATGAAAAACTGTTTTTT. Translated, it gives CAWSGQANEKLFF.

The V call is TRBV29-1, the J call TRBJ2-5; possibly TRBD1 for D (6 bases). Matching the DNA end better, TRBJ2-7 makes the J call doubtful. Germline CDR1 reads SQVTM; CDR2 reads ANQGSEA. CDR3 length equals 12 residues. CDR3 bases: TGCAGCGTTGCTGGACAGCTATACGAGCAGTACTTC. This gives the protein CSVAGQLYEQYF.

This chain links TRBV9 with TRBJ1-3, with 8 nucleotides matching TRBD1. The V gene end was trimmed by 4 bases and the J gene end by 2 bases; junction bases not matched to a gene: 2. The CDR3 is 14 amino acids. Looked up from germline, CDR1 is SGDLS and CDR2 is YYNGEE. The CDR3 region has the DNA TGTGCCAGCAGCTCCAGGGGGCCTGGAAACACCATATATTTT. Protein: CASSSRGPGNTIYF. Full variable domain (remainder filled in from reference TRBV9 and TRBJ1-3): DSGVTQTPKHLITATGQRVTLRCSPRSGDLSVYWYQQSLDQGLQFLIQYYNGEERAKGNILERFSAQQFPDLHSELNLSSLELGDSALYFCASSSRGPGNTIYFGEGSWLTVV.

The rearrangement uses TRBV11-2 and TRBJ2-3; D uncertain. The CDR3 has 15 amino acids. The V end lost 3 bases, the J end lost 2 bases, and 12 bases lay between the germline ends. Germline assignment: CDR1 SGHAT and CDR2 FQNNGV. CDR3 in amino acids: CASSLSNKDTDTQYF. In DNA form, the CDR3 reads TGTGCCAGCAGCTTGTCGAACAAAGACACAGATACGCAGTATTTT.

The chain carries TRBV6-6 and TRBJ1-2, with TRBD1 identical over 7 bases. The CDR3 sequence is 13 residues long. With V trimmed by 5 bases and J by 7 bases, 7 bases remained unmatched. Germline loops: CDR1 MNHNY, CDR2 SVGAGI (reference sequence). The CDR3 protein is CASSPTGESGYTF. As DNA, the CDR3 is TGTGCCAGCAGTCCTACAGGGGAGAGTGGCTACACCTTC.

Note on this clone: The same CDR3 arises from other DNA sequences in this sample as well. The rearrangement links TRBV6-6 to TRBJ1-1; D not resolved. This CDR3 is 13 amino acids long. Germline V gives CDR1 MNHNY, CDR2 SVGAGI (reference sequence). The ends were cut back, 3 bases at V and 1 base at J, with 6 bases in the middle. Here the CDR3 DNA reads TGTGCCAGCAGTTATAGACAGAACACTGAAGCTTTCTTT. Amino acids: CASSYRQNTEAFF.

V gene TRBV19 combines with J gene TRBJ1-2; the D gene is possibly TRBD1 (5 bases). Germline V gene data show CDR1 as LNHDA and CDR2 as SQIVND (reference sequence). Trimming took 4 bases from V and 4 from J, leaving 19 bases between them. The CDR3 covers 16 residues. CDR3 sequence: CASSTAGTPEGYGYTF. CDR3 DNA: TGTGCCAGTAGTACCGCTGGGACGCCGGAGGGCTATGGCTACACCTTC. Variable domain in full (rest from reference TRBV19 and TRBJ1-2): DGGITQSPKYLFRKEGQNVTLSCEQNLNHDAMYWYRQDPGQGLRLIYYSQIVNDFQKGDIAEGYSVSREKKESFPLTVTSAQKNPTAFYLCASSTAGTPEGYGYTFGSGTRLTVV.